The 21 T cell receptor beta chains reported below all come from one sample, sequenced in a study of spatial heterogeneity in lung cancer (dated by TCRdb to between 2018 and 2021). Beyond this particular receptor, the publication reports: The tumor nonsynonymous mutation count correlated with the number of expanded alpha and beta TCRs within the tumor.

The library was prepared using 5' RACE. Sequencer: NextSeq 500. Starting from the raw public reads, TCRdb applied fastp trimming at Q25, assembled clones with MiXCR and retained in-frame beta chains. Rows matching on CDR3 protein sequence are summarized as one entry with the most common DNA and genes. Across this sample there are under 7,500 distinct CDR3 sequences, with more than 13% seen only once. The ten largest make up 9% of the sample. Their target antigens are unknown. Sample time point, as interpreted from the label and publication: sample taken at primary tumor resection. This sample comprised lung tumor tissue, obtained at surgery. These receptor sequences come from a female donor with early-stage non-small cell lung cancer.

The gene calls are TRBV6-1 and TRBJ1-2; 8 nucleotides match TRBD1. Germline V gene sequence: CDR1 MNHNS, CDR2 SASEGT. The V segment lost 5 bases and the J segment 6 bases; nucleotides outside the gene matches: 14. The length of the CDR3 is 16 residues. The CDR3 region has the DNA TGTGCCAGCAGTACCGGACAGGGTTGGTCCTGGAATGGCTACACCTTC. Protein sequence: CASSTGQGWSWNGYTF.

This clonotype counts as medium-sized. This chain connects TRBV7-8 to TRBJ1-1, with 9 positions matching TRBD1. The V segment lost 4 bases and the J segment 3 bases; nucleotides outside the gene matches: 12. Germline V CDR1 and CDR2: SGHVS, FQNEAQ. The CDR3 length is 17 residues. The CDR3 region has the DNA TGTGCCAGCAGCTCCCGCACAGGGGGCATTCGGGACACTGAAGCTTTCTTT. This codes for CASSSRTGGIRDTEAFF.

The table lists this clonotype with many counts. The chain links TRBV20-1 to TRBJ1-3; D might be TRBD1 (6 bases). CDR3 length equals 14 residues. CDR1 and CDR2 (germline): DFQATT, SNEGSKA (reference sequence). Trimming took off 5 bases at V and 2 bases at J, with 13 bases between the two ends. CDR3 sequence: CSAFDRTTGNTIYF. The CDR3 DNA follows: TGCAGTGCTTTCGACAGGACTACTGGAAACACCATATATTTT.

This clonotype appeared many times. Here the CDR3 reads CASSPRSHGQPNQPQHF. Written as DNA, the CDR3 is TGTGCCAGCAGTCCGCGAAGCCATGGACAGCCCAATCAGCCCCAGCATTTT. V usage is TRBV12-3 or TRBV12-4 and J usage is TRBJ1-5, with D tentatively TRBD1 (6 bases). Trimming pared 5 bases from V and 3 bases from J, leaving 20 bases between. The CDR3 extends over 17 amino acids.

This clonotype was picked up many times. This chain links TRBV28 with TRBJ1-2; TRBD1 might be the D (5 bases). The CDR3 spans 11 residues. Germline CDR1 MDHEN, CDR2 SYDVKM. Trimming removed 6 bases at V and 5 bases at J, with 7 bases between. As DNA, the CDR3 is TGTGCCAGCAGAGACAGTTATGGCTACACCTTC. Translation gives CASRDSYGYTF.

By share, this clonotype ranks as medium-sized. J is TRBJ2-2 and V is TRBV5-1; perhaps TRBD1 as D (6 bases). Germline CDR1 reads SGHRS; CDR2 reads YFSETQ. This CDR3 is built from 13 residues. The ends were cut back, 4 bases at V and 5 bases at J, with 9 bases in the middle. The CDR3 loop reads CASSLQGTGELFF. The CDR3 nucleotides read TGCGCCAGCAGCCTACAGGGAACCGGGGAGCTGTTTTTT.

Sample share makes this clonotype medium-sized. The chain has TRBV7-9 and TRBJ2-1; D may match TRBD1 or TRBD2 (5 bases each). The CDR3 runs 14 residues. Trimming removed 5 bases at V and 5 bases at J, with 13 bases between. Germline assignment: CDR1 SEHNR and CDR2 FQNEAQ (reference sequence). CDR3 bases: TGTGCCAGCAGCCCAAGGACACTAGACAATGAGCAGTTCTTC. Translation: CASSPRTLDNEQFF.

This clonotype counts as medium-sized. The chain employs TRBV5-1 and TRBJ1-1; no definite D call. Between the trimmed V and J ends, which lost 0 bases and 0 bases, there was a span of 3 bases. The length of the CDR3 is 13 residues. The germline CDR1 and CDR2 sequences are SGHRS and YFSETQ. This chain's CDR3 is CASSLDVNTEAFF. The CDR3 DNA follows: TGCGCCAGCAGCTTGGATGTGAACACTGAAGCTTTCTTT.

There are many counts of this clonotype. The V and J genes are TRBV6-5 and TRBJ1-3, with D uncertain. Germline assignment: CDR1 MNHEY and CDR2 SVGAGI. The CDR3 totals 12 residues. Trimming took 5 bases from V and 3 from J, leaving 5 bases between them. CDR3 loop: CASSAHGNTIYF. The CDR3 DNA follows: TGTGCCAGCAGTGCACATGGAAACACCATATATTTT.

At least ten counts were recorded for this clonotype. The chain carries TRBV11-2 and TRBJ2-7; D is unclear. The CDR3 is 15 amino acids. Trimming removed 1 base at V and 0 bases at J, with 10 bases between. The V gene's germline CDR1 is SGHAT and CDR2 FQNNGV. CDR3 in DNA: TGTGCCAGCAGCTTAGTCGCGGTTAGCTCCTACGAGCAGTACTTC. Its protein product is CASSLVAVSSYEQYF.

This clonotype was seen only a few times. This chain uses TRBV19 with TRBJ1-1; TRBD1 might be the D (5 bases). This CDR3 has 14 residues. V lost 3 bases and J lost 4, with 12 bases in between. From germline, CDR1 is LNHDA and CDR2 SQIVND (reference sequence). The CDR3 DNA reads TGTGCCAGTAGTATTCTAGGGGTAGGCACTGAAGCTTTCTTT. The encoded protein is CASSILGVGTEAFF.

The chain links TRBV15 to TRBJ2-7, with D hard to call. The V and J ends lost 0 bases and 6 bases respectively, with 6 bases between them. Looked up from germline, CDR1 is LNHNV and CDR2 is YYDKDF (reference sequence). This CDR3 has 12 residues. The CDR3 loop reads CATSRDNPEQYF. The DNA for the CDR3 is TGTGCCACCAGCAGAGATAACCCCGAGCAGTACTTC.

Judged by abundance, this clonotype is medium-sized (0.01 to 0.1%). The CDR3 loop reads CASSPRGYEQYF. The CDR3 nucleotides are TGTGCCAGCAGCCCCCGGGGCTACGAGCAGTACTTC. V usage is TRBV9 and J usage is TRBJ2-7; TRBD2 might be the D (5 bases). Per the germline V gene, CDR1 is SGDLS and CDR2 is YYNGEE. Trimming removed 4 bases at V and 3 bases at J, with 8 bases between. The CDR3 is 12 residues long.

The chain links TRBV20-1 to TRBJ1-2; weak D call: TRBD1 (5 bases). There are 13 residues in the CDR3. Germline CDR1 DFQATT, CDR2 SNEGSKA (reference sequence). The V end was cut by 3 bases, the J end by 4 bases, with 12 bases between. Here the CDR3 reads CSASAGTGYGYTF. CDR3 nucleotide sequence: TGCAGTGCTAGCGCCGGGACTGGCTATGGCTACACCTTC.

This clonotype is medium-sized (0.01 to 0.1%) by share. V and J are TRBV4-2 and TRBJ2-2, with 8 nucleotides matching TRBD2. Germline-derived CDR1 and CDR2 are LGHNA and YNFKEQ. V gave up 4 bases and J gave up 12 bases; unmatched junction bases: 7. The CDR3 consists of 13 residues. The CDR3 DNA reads TGTGCCAGCAGCCCCGGGGGGGCCGGCCAGCTGTTTTTT. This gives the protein CASSPGGAGQLFF.

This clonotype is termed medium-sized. In nucleotides, the CDR3 is TGCAGTGCCCTGACAGGGAGCTATGGCTACACCTTC. Amino acids: CSALTGSYGYTF. The chain joins TRBV20-1 to TRBJ1-2, with 7 bases matching TRBD1. Germline assignment: CDR1 DFQATT and CDR2 SNEGSKA (reference sequence). This CDR3 has 12 amino acids. The ends lost 6 bases at V and 4 bases at J; junction bases unmatched: 5.

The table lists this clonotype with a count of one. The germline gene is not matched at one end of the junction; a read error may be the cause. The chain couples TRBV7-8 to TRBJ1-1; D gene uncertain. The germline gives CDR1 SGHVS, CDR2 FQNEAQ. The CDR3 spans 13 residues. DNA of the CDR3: TGTACCAGCAGCTGGGAACGGAACACTGAAGCTTTTTTT. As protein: CTSSWERNTEAFF.

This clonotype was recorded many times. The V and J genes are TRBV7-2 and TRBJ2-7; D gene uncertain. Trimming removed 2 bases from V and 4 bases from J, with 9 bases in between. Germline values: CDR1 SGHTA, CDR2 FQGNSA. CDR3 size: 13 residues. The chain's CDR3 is CASSLSYLYEQYF. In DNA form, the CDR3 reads TGTGCCAGCAGCTTAAGTTATCTTTACGAGCAGTACTTC.

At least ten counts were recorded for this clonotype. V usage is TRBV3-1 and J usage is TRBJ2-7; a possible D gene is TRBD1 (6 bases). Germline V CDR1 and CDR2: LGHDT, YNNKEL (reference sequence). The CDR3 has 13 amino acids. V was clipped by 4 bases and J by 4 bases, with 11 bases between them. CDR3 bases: TGTGCCAGCAGCCTGGGACACAAGTACGAGCAGTACTTC. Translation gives CASSLGHKYEQYF.

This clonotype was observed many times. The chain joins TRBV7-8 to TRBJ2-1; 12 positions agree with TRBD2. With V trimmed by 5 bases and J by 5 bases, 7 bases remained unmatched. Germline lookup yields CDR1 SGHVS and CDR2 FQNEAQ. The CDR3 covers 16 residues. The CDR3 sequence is CASSALTSGGDNEQFF. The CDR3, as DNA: TGTGCCAGCAGCGCCCTGACTAGCGGGGGTGACAATGAGCAGTTCTTC.

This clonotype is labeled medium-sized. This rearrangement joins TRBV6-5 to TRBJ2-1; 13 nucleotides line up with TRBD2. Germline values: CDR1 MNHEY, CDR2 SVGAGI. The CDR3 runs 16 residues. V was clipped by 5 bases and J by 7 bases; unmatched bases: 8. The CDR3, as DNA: TGTGCCAGCAGTCCAACTAGCGGGGGGGCAAGGAATGAGCAGTTCTTC. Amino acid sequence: CASSPTSGGARNEQFF.